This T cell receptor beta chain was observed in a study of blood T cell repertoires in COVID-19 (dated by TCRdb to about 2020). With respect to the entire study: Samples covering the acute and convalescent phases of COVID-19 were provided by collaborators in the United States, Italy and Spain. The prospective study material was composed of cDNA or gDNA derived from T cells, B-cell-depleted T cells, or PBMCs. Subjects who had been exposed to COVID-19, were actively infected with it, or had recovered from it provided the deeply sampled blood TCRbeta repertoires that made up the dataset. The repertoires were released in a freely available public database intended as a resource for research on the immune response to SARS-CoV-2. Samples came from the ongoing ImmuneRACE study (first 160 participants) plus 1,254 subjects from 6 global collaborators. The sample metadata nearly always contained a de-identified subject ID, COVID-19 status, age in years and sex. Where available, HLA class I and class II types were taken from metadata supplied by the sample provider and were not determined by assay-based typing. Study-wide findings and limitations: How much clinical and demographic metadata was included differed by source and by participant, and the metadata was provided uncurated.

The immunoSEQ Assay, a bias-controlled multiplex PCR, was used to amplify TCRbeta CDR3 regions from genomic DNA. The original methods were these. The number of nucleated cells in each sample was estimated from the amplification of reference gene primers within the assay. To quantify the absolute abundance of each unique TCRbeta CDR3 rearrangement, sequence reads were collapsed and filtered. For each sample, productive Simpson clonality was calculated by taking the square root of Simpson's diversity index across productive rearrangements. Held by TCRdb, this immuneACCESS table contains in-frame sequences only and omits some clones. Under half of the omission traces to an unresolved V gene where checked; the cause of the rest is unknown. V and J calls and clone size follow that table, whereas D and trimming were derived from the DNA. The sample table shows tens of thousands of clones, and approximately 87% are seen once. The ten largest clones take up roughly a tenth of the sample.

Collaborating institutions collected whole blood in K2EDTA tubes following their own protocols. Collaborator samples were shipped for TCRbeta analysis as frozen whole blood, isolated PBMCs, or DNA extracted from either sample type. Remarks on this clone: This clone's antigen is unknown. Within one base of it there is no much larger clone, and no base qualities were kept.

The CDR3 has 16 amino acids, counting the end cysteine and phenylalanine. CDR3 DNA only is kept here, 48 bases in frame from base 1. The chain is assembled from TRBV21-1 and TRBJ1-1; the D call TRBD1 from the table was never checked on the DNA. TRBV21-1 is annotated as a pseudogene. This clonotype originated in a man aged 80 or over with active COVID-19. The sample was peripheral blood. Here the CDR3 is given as CASSKGGGQGKQKAFF. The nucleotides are TGTGCCAGCAGCAAAGGGGGCGGACAGGGCAAACAGAAAGCTTTCTTT.